These T cell receptor beta chains were read from a single sample in a study of blood T cells in healthy people across ages. TCRdb reprocessed the 5' RACE reads via MiXCR and lists one record per CDR3 protein. The table includes more than 650,000 distinct CDR3 sequences, around half detected once. Sample: blood. The receptors come from a man older than 75 in good health. CDR3s include the opening cysteine and the closing phenylalanine or tryptophan. The D gene is left open where the match is weak. Size values are once, few and many counts, or a class for expanded clones, and some rows have none.

v_call,d_call,clone_size,j_call,cdr3_nt,cdr3_aa
TRBV5-1,TRBD1,.,TRBJ2-7,TGCGCCAGCAGAGTCAGTGTAGGGGGCGCGGTCTTCAATGAGCAGTACTTC,CASRVSVGGAVFNEQYF
TRBV5-1,TRBD1,.,TRBJ1-5,TGCGCCAGCAGCGTGGACAGGGGAGGCCAGCCCCAGCATTTT,CASSVDRGGQPQHF
TRBV5-1,.,.,TRBJ1-5,TGCGCCAGCAGCGCCTCTGGGGGGCCCAATCAGCCCCAGCATTTT,CASSASGGPNQPQHF
TRBV20-1,.,.,TRBJ2-3,TGCAGTGCTAGATCCCCCCCCTCGGGGGAGGTAGGGAGAGATACGCAGTATTTT,CSARSPPSGEVGRDTQYF
TRBV4-1,TRBD2,.,TRBJ2-5,TGCGCCTGCAGCTTTAATCCGGGACTAGGATGGGAAGAGACCCAGTACTTC,CACSFNPGLGWEETQYF
TRBV5-1,.,.,TRBJ2-1,TGCGCCAGCAGCTTGGGGCCAGAACGAATCAATGAGCAGTTCTTC,CASSLGPERINEQFF
TRBV10-3,.,.,TRBJ2-5,TGTGCCATCAGTGCCACTTCTGGGGGAGAGACCCAGTACTTC,CAISATSGGETQYF
TRBV7-2,TRBD1,few,TRBJ1-6,TGTGCCAGCAGCGCGAGGACAGGGTCTGGTAATTCACCCCTCCACTTT,CASSARTGSGNSPLHF
TRBV10-1,TRBD2,few,TRBJ2-3,TGCGCCAGCAGTGAGTCTGCCCCGGTAGCGGGAGGGCCCGAACGACACGCGTATTTT,CASSESAPVAGGPERHAYF
TRBV5-1,TRBD1,many,TRBJ1-2,TGCGCCAGCAGCTTGACCGGACAGGGGGATGGCTACACCTTC,CASSLTGQGDGYTF
TRBV6-5,TRBD2,.,TRBJ2-5,TGTGCCAGCATAGACGGGGAGGGGATTGAGCAGTACTTC,CASIDGEGIEQYF
TRBV20-1,TRBD1,.,TRBJ2-3,TGCAGTGCTAGATCGGGACAGGGGCGCGTGGGCACAGATACGCAGTATTTT,CSARSGQGRVGTDTQYF
TRBV2,TRBD1,.,TRBJ2-3,TGTGCCAGCACTAGGGACAGAAGCACAGATACGCAGTATTTT,CASTRDRSTDTQYF